The source of this TCR beta chain is a study of cytotoxic CD8 clonotypes in ibrutinib-treated CLL. Regarding the study as a whole: Samples from sustained-remission and progressing patients were taken at different times.

On this clone itself: The antigen is unknown.

TCRdb's copy holds only in-frame clones and misses some; the assay was immunoSEQ multiplex PCR. The repertoire holds tens of thousands of clones, with roughly 71% as singletons. Cryopreserved PBMCs were the source of about 1.9 micrograms of genomic DNA, which went to TCR beta libraries. This receptor was obtained from a human donor with chronic lymphocytic leukemia. The input for sequencing was PBMCs, taken after 12 months of ibrutinib treatment.

CDR3 protein: CASSWGTSQSTDTQYF. CDR3 DNA: TGCGCCAGCAGCTGGGGGACTAGCCAAAGCACAGATACGCAGTATTTT. The rearrangement joins TRBV5-1 to TRBJ2-3; 9 nucleotides agree with TRBD2. This CDR3 is built from 16 residues. V lost 3 bases and J lost 0; bases outside the gene matches: 5. In germline, CDR1 is SGHRS, CDR2 YFSETQ.